This T cell receptor (beta chain) was captured in a study of blood T cell repertoires in COVID-19. Study details: Material from acute and convalescent COVID-19 was sourced from the United States, Italy and Spain. T cells, B-cell-depleted T cells, or PBMCs provided the cDNA or gDNA that served as material.

This CDR3 region has 13 residues. In germline, CDR1 is SGHTA, CDR2 FQGNSA. V dropped 0 bases and J dropped 9 bases, with 9 bases sitting between them. The table lists this clone with a few counts. In the authors' workflow: Reference gene primer amplification yielded estimated nucleated cell counts. Some clones are missing from TCRdb's copy, which holds only in-frame ones; the method was immunoSEQ multiplex PCR. That table is the source of V, J and clone size, and D and trimming were worked out from the DNA. In the table there are 60,000 to 85,000 clones, over 65% of which are singletons. The source of this sequence is a human donor with acute or convalescent COVID-19. The donor label of this sample is uncertain. The chain employs TRBV7-2 and TRBJ2-1; a possible D gene is TRBD2 (6 bases). The specimen sequenced was peripheral blood. CDR3 region: CASSLAGGTEQFF. CDR3 nucleotide sequence: TGTGCCAGCAGCTTAGCCGGGGGTACTGAGCAGTTCTTC.